By sample fraction, the clone carrying this TCR beta chain is large (0.1 to 1%). Its antigen is as yet unknown. The record originates from a study of vaccination and CD4 T cells after COVID-19. An Oncomine TCR Beta short-read assay was used to sequence the DNA from cultured CD4+ T cells. After culture, CD4+ T cells served as the source for genomic DNA extraction. One entry per CDR3 protein results from TCRdb running MiXCR on the PCR reads. The sample shows roughly 12,000 distinct CDR3 sequences, 30% to 40% of them seen only once. Study outcomes and limitations: From a median of about 20 to 40, SARS-CoV-2-reactive clonotypes increased, though not significantly.

The treatment is: approximately 9-day PBMC culture with coronavirus spike peptide pools or control peptides (ViraFEST assay). V lost 4 bases, J lost 7 bases, and 5 bases stayed unmatched. CDR3 length: 13 amino acids. From germline, CDR1 is MNHEY and CDR2 SVGAGI. This chain links TRBV6-5 with TRBJ1-2, with 8 bases that match TRBD1. The TCR comes from a human donor who had recovered from COVID-19. The starting material was CD4+ T cells from blood, cultured in vitro, obtained after SARS-CoV-2 vaccination. This CDR3 reads CASSFQGAVGYTF. CDR3 DNA sequence: TGTGCCAGCAGTTTCCAGGGGGCGGTTGGCTACACCTTC.